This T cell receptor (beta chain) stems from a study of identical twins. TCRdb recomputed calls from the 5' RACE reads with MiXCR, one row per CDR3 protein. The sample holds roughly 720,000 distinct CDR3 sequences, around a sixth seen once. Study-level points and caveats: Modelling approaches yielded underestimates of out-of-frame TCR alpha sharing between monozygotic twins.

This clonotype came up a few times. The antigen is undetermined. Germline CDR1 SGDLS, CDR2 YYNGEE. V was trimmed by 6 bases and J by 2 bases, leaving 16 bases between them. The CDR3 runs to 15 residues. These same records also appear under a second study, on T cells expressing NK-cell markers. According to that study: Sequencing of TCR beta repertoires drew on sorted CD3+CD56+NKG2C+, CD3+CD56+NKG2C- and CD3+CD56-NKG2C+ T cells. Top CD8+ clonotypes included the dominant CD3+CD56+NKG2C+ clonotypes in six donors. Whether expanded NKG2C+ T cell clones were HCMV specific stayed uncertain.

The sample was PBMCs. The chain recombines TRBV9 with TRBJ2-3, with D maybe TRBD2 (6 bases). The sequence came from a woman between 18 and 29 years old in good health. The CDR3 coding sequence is TGTGCCAGCACCCTTTATGGGAGGCCCACAGATACGCAGTATTTT. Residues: CASTLYGRPTDTQYF. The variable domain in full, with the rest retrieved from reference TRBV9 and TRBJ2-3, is DSGVTQTPKHLITATGQRVTLRCSPRSGDLSVYWYQQSLDQGLQFLIQYYNGEERAKGNILERFSAQQFPDLHSELNLSSLELGDSALYFCASTLYGRPTDTQYFGPGTRLTVL.